This T cell receptor beta chain emerged from a study of T cell changes during pregnancy in multiple sclerosis. Sequencing used immunoSEQ multiplex PCR; TCRdb keeps in-frame clones, though not all of them. This table holds about 62,000 clones, about 88% found once. This CDR3 is built from 15 residues. V was clipped by 5 bases and J by 2 bases; unmatched bases: 8. CDR1 and CDR2 (germline): SEHNR, FQNEAQ (reference sequence). Source: peripheral blood, taken in the first trimester of pregnancy. The receptor comes from a female donor with multiple sclerosis, enrolled in a pregnancy study. The rearrangement uses TRBV7-9 and TRBJ2-5, with 7 bases lining up with TRBD1. The CDR3 DNA reads TGTGCCAGCAGCCCTCCCGGGACAGTACAAGAGACCCAGTACTTC. Translating gives CASSPPGTVQETQYF.